This T cell receptor beta chain was sequenced during a study of blood T cell repertoires in COVID-19. Across the whole study: COVID-19 samples from acute and convalescent phases originated in the United States, Italy and Spain. T cells, B-cell-depleted T cells, or PBMCs supplied cDNA or gDNA.

In this sample, this clone turned up a few times. In the authors' methods: Reference gene primer amplification in the assay estimated nucleated cell counts. Sequencing was performed with immunoSEQ multiplex PCR; in TCRdb, only in-frame clones are kept and a portion is missing. V, J and clone size reflect that table, while D and trimming were determined from the DNA. The data contain 90,000 to 120,000 clones, less than 80% of them singletons. Sequences were obtained from peripheral blood. The TCR was taken from a man between 65 and 79 years old with active or convalescent COVID-19.

The CDR3 sequence: CASSPLGVQGYTF. CDR3 in DNA: TGTGCCAGCAGCCCGCTTGGAGTTCAAGGCTACACCTTC. This rearrangement joins TRBV27 to TRBJ1-2; D gene unclear. Germline CDR1 MNHEY, CDR2 SMNVEV (reference sequence). CDR3 length equals 13 residues. V dropped 6 bases and J dropped 8 bases, with 16 bases sitting between them.